The next 3 T cell receptor beta chains were all read from a single sample in a study of T cell responses to AZD1222 COVID-19 vaccine. The protocol was immunoSEQ multiplex PCR, while the TCRdb copy is restricted to in-frame clones and leaves out a portion. The sample yields 120,000 or so clones, approximately 88% seen once. Sequenced material: peripheral blood, taken on day 0 of AZD1222 vaccination. Receptors originate from an adult in good health.

The chain has TRBV5-1 and TRBJ2-7, with 14 bases that match TRBD2. Losses at the gene ends were 3 bases for V and 7 bases for J; bases not matched to a gene: 18. CDR1 and CDR2 (germline): SGHRS, YFSETQ. The CDR3 is made up of 19 amino acids. In DNA, the CDR3 is TGCGCCAGCAGCTCCGCTCGGACAGGGGGGACTAGCGGGAGTCTTGAGCAGTACTTC. It is translated as CASSSARTGGTSGSLEQYF.

The J gene is TRBJ1-2, the V gene TRBV11-2; TRBD1 might be the D (5 bases). The CDR3 loop spans 12 amino acids. From germline, CDR1 is SGHAT and CDR2 FQNNGV. V was clipped by 3 bases and J by 8 bases, with 10 bases between them. The CDR3 is CASSFMGDGYTF. The CDR3 bases are TGTGCCAGCAGCTTCATGGGGGACGGCTACACCTTC. The full variable domain, with the rest looked up from reference TRBV11-2 and TRBJ1-2, is EAGVAQSPRYKIIEKRQSVAFWCNPISGHATLYWYQQILGQGPKLLIQFQNNGVVDDSQLPKDRFSAERLKGVDSTLKIQPAKLEDSAVYLCASSFMGDGYTFGSGTRLTVV.

This chain connects TRBV9 to TRBJ1-2, with D tentatively TRBD1 (5 bases). Trimming removed 3 bases from V and 2 bases from J, with 17 bases in between. Germline V CDR1 and CDR2: SGDLS, YYNGEE. The length of the CDR3 is 16 residues. The CDR3: CASSGGGEGNNYGYTF. The DNA of the CDR3 is TGTGCCAGCAGCGGTGGAGGGGAGGGGAACAACTATGGCTACACCTTC.